The present entry profiles one TCR beta chain with its context. The entry originates in a study of cytomegalovirus exposure and HLA in healthy donors. The method was immunoSEQ multiplex PCR; TCRdb's version includes in-frame clones alone and lacks a portion of them. Counted here are 65,000 to 80,000 clones, roughly 94% occurring once; the ten biggest clones make up under 2%. This TCR came from a woman between 18 and 30 years old in good health and CMV-seropositive. The sequencing sample was made of PBMCs.

In DNA form, the CDR3 reads TGTGCCAGCAGCTTAGTAGCGGGGGGGCCCAATGAGCAGTTCTTC. Translating gives CASSLVAGGPNEQFF. The V and J genes are TRBV11-3 and TRBJ2-1, with TRBD2 identical over 11 bases. The junction had 2 bases not matched to a gene; V was cut back by 1 base and J by 6 bases. Germline CDR1 is SGHNT and CDR2 is YENEEA. There are 15 residues in the CDR3.